The T cell receptor (beta chain) described here comes from a study of blood T cell repertoires in COVID-19 (dated by TCRdb to the early 2020s). A note on the overall study: Samples covering the acute and convalescent phases of COVID-19 were provided by collaborators in the United States, Italy and Spain. The material from the prospective study consisted of cDNA or gDNA derived from T cells, B-cell-depleted T cells, or PBMCs. Deeply sampled blood TCRbeta repertoires from subjects exposed to, actively infected with, or recovered from COVID-19 were included in the dataset. A freely available public database, intended as a resource for researchers studying the immune response to SARS-CoV-2, is where the repertoires were released. The samples were drawn from the first 160 participants of the ongoing ImmuneRACE study and from more than 1,000 subjects provided by 6 global collaborators. The sample metadata nearly always contained a de-identified subject ID, COVID-19 status, age in years and sex. Where HLA class I and class II types were available, the types were taken from metadata supplied by the sample provider, not from assay-based typing. Overall study results and their limits: The quantity of clinical and demographic metadata differed by source and by participant and was supplied without curation.

Collaborating institutions collected whole blood in K2EDTA tubes following their own protocols. Collaborator samples were shipped for TCRbeta analysis as frozen whole blood, isolated PBMCs, or DNA extracted from either sample type. V is cut back by 0 bases and J by 5 bases, with 6 bases in the junction unmatched. The germline V gene (reference sequence) provides CDR1 SEHNR and CDR2 FQNEAQ. Including cysteine and phenylalanine, the CDR3 has 15 amino acids. This entry keeps only the CDR3 DNA: 45 bases, framed from base 1. About this clone: The antigen it binds to is not known. Base qualities are not provided; no much larger clone lies one nucleotide away.

The immunoSEQ Assay, a bias-controlled multiplex PCR, was used to amplify TCRbeta CDR3 regions from genomic DNA. Per the source publication's procedure: The number of nucleated cells in each sample was estimated from the amplification of reference gene primers within the assay. Sequence reads were collapsed and filtered to measure the absolute abundance of every unique TCRbeta CDR3 rearrangement. For each sample, productive Simpson clonality was calculated by taking the square root of Simpson's diversity index across productive rearrangements. Held by TCRdb, this immuneACCESS table contains in-frame sequences only and omits some clones. Under half of the omission traces to an unresolved V gene where checked; the cause of the rest is unknown. Clone size and V and J calls were adopted from that table, with D and trimming inferred from the DNA. The sample table contains 170,000 or so clones; only one count was recorded for approximately 90% of them. The ten largest clones capture approximately 0.5% of the sample.

The chain is made from TRBV7-9 and TRBJ1-1, with 7 bases matching TRBD1. This receptor was identified in a man in his fifties with acute or convalescent COVID-19. Sequenced sample: peripheral blood. The CDR3 protein sequence reads: CASSLAIRGRTEAFF. The bases are TGTGCCAGCAGCTTAGCGATTAGGGGGCGAACTGAAGCTTTCTTT.